This is a list of T cell receptor beta chains from one sample in a study of response to subunit inactivated influenza vaccine. TCRdb analysed the RT-PCR reads with MiXCR anew, one entry per CDR3 protein. Of 860,000 or so distinct CDR3 sequences in the sample, about 20% were seen once. The source was PBMCs from blood, collected 4 to 6 days after vaccination. These receptors were obtained from a man aged 45 to 65 who received an inactivated influenza vaccine. CDR3s include the opening cysteine and the closing phenylalanine or tryptophan. D genes are given only for firm matches. Rows may omit the clone size; those that give it use once, few, many or a size class.

D,length,V,J,size,CDR3,DNA
TRBD2,14,TRBV2,TRBJ2-1,few,CASSDTSGALEQFF,TGTGCCAGCAGTGACACTAGCGGGGCCCTAGAGCAGTTCTTC
.,14,TRBV27,TRBJ2-3,.,CASRRLTSTDTQYF,TGTGCCAGCAGACGACTGACTAGCACAGATACGCAGTATTTT
.,16,TRBV11-2,TRBJ1-3,few,CASSLDWTASGNTIYF,TGTGCCAGCAGCTTAGACTGGACGGCCTCTGGAAACACCATATATTTT
.,12,TRBV5-6,TRBJ1-5,few,CASNQREGPQHF,TGTGCCAGCAACCAAAGGGAGGGCCCCCAGCATTTT
.,15,TRBV5-1,TRBJ2-1,.,CASSPGAFRLYEQFF,TGCGCCAGCAGCCCGGGGGCTTTCCGCCTCTATGAGCAGTTCTTC
.,10,TRBV6-2/TRBV6-3,TRBJ2-7,.,CASSYNEQYF,TGTGCCAGCAGTTACAACGAGCAGTACTTC
.,13,TRBV7-9,TRBJ2-7,.,CASSLQAGTLTNF,TGTGCCAGCAGCTTACAAGCCGGGACCCTAACGAACTTC
.,13,TRBV4-2,TRBJ1-6,.,CASSMMGFTALHF,TGTGCCAGCAGTATGATGGGGTTTACGGCCCTCCACTTT
.,17,TRBV11-2,TRBJ2-7,.,CASSLDLPGAVSYEQYF,TGTGCCAGCAGCTTAGATCTCCCGGGGGCTGTATCCTACGAGCAGTACTTC
.,10,TRBV29-1,TRBJ1-1,few,CSVDRPGVRF,TGCAGCGTTGATAGGCCAGGGGTCCGATTT
TRBD2,16,TRBV7-2,TRBJ2-3,.,CASSFILREGRDTQYF,TGTGCCAGCAGCTTTATCTTACGGGAGGGGCGGGATACGCAGTATTTT
TRBD1,14,TRBV28,TRBJ1-4,few,CASSARQGDEKLFF,TGTGCCAGCAGTGCCCGACAGGGTGATGAAAAACTGTTTTTT
TRBD2,16,TRBV12-3/TRBV12-4,TRBJ2-3,.,CASSILTSGSTDTQYF,TGTGCCAGCAGTATACTGACTAGCGGGAGCACAGATACGCAGTATTTT
TRBD2,14,TRBV5-1,TRBJ2-7,.,CASTVSSGSYEQYF,TGCGCCAGCACCGTCAGTAGCGGGAGTTACGAGCAGTACTTC
TRBD2,15,TRBV25-1,TRBJ2-7,.,CASSEWGEGTDEQYF,TGTGCCAGCAGTGAATGGGGGGAGGGGACCGACGAGCAGTACTTC
.,13,TRBV3-1,TRBJ2-5,.,CASSQNRKETQYF,TGTGCCAGCAGCCAGAATCGGAAAGAGACCCAGTACTTC
.,14,TRBV7-9,TRBJ1-4,few,CASSSQGIVEKLFF,TGTGCCAGCAGCTCTCAGGGTATCGTTGAAAAACTGTTTTTT
TRBD1,16,TRBV4-2,TRBJ1-4,.,CASSQELGGSNEKLFF,TGTGCCAGCAGCCAAGAGTTAGGGGGCTCTAATGAAAAACTGTTTTTT
.,17,TRBV7-6,TRBJ2-3,.,CASSLAGLPTSTDTQYF,TGTGCCAGCAGCTTAGCAGGACTCCCTACGAGCACAGATACGCAGTATTTT